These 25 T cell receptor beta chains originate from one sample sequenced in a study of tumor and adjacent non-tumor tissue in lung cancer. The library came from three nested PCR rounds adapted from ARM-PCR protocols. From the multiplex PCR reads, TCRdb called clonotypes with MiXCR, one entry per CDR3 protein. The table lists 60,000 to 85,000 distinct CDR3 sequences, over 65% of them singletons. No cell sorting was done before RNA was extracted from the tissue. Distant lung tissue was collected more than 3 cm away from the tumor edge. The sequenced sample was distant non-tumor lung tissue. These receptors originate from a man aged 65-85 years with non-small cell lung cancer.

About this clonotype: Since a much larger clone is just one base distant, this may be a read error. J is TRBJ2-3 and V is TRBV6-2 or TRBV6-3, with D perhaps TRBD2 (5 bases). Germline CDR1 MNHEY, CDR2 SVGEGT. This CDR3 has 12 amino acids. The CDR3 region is CDSSSSGDTQYF. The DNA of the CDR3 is TGTGACAGCAGCAGTTCGGGGGATACGCAGTATTTT.

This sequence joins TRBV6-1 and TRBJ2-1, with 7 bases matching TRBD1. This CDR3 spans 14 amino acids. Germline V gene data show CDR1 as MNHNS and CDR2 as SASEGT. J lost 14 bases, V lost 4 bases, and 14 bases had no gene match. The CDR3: CASSGTGELDDEFF. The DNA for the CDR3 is TGTGCCAGCAGTGGGACAGGAGAATTGGATGATGAGTTCTTC.

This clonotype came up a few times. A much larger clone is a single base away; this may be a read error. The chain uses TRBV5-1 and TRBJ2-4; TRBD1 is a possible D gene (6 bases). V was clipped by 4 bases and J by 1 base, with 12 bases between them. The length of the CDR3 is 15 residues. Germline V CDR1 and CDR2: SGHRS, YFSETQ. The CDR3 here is CASSNPQGAKNIQYF. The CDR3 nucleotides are TGCGCCAGCAGCAACCCACAGGGCGCCAAAAACATTCAGTACTTC.

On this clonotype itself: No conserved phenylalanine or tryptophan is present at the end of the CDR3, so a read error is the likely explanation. CDR3 bases: TGTGCCAGCACCCGTTGGGAAGTAAGCACAGATACGCAGTATCGT. Its protein product is CASTRWEVSTDTQYR. V usage is TRBV11-3 and J usage is TRBJ2-3; D is unclear. V was shortened by 7 bases and J by 0 bases, with 14 bases between the two germline ends. CDR3 size: 15 residues. In germline, CDR1 is SGHNT, CDR2 YENEEA.

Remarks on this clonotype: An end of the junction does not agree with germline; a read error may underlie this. Here the CDR3 DNA reads TGCAGCGTAATATCCCCGGGAGCCAATGGAGGTAGCTATGACTACACCTTC. Amino acids: CSVISPGANGGSYDYTF. The chain joins TRBV29-1 to TRBJ1-2; D remains ambiguous. Germline values: CDR1 SQVTM, CDR2 ANQGSEA. The CDR3 has 17 residues.

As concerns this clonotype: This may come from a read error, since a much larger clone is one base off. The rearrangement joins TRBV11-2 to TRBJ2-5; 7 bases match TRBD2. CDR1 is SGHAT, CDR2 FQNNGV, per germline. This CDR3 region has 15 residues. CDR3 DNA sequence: TGTGCCAGCAGCTCCAGGGACTACAGCCAAGAGACCCACTACTTC. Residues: CASSSRDYSQETHYF.

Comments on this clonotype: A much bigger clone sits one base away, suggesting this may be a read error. The CDR3 coding sequence is TGTGCCGTCACCGCCCCATTCAACACTGAAGCTTTCTTT. It specifies CAVTAPFNTEAFF. The V gene is TRBV6-1, the J gene TRBJ1-1; D is undetermined. Trimming took 11 bases from V and 2 from J, leaving 15 bases between them. The CDR3 is 13 amino acids. CDR1 is MNHNS and CDR2 is SASEGT in the germline V gene.

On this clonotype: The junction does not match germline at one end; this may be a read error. The CDR3 region has the DNA TGTGCCAGCATTTACAGCCCTAGGGCGGATACGCAGTATTTC. This codes for CASIYSPRADTQYF. The rearrangement links TRBV6-5 to TRBJ2-3; D is uncertain. CDR3 size: 14 residues. Germline V gene lookup returns CDR1 MNHEY and CDR2 SVGAGI.

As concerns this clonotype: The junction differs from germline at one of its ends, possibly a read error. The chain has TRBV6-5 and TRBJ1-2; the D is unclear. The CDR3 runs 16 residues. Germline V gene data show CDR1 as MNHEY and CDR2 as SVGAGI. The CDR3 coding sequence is TGTGACAGCAGTTACTCGCACAGACCAGCTAAGTATGGCTACACCTTC. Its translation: CDSSYSHRPAKYGYTF.

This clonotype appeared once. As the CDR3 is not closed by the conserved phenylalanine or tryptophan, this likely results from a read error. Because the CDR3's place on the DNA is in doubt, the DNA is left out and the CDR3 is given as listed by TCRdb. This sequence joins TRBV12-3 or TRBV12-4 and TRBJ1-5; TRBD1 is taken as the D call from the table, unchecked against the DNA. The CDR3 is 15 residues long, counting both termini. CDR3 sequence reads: CASSLGTGGNQPQRR.

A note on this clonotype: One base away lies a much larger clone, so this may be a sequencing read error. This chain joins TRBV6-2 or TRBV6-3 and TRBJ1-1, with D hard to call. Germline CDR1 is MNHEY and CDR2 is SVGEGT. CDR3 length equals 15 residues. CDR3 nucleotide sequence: TGTGCCGGCAGTTACGTCGACTCCTCGAACACTGAAGCTTTCTTT. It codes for CAGSYVDSSNTEAFF.

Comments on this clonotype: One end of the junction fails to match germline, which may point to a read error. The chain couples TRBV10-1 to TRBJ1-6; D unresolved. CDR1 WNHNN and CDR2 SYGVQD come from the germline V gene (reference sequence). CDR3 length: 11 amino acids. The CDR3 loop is CASRTYSLLHF. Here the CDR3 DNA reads TGTGCCAGCAGGACCTACTCACTCCTCCACTTT.

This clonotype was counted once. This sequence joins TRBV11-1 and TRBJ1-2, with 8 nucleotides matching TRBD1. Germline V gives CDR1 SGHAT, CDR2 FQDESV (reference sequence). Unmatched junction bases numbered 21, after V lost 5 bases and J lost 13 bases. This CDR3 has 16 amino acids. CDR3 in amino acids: CASSDGQGRTSYVCTF. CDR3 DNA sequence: TGTGCCAGCAGCGACGGACAGGGACGAACCTCTTATGTCTGCACCTTC.

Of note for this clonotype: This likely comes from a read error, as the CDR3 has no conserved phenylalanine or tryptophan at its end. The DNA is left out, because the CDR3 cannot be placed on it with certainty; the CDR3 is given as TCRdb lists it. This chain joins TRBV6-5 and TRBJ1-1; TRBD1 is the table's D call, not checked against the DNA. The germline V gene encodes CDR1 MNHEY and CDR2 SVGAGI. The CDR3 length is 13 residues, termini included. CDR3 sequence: CASSRDRNTEAFI.

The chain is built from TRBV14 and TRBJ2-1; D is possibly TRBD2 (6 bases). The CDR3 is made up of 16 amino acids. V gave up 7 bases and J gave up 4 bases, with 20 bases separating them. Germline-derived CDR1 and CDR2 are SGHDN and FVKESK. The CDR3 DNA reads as TGTGCCAGCAACCATACGGGAGCGACCCATTACAATGAGCAGTTCTTC. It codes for CASNHTGATHYNEQFF.

The chain's CDR3 is CAIRIERGLLSRSQYF. Written as DNA, the CDR3 is TGTGCCATCAGGATCGAGCGGGGCCTTTTGTCACGATCACAGTACTTC. This chain uses TRBV10-3 with TRBJ2-5, with TRBD2 identical over 7 bases. The V gene's germline CDR1 is ENHRY and CDR2 SYGVKD. The CDR3 consists of 16 residues. V shed 6 bases and J 11 bases; nucleotides not matched to a gene: 21.

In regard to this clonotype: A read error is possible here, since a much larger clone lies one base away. The CDR3, as DNA: TGTGCCAGCAGCGAATTGTCCCCCTATGGCTACACCTTC. This translates into CASSELSPYGYTF. The chain employs TRBV6-1 and TRBJ1-2, with D uncertain. This CDR3 comprises 13 residues. Trimming pared 6 bases from V and 4 bases from J, leaving 12 bases between. CDR1 and CDR2 (germline): MNHNS, SASEGT.

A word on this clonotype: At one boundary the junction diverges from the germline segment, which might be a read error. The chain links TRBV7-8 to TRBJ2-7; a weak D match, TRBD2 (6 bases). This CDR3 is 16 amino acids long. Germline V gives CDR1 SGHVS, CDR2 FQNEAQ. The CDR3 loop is CACSFNLASSSYEQYF. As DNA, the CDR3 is TGTGCCTGCAGCTTCAACCTAGCGAGTAGCTCCTACGAGCAGTACTTC. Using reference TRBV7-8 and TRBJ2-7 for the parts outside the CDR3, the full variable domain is GAGVSQSPRYKVAKRGQDVALRCDPISGHVSLFWYQQALGQGPEFLTYFQNEAQLDKSGLPSDRFFAERPEGSVSTLKIQRTQQEDSAVYLCACSFNLASSSYEQYFGPGTRLTVT.

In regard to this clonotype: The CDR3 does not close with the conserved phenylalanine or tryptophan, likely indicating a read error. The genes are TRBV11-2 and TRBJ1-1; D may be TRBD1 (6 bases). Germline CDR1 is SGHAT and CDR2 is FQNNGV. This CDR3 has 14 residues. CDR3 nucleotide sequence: TGTGTCAGTACGCGGACGGGGGCGTTCACTGAAGCTTTCTAT. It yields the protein CVSTRTGAFTEAFY.

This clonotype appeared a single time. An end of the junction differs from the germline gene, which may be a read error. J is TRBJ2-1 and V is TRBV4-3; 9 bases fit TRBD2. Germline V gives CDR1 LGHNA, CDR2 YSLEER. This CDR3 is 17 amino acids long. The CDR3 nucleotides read TGCGCCAGCAGCCAAGAATGGGCGGGAGGGCCCTACAAAGAGCAGTTATTC. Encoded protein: CASSQEWAGGPYKEQLF.

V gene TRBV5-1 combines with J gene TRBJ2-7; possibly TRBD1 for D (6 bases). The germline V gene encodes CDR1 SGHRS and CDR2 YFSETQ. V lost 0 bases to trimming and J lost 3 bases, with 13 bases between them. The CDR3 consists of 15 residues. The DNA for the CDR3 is TGCGCCAGCAGCTTGGGTCCAGGGGTGATCTACGAGCAGTACTTC. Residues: CASSLGPGVIYEQYF.

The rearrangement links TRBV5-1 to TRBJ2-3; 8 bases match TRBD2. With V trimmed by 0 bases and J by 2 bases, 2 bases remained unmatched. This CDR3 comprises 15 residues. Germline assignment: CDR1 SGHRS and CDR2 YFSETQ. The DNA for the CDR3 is TGCGCCAGCAGCTTGGCGGGGGGGCTCACAGATACGCAGTATTTT. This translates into CASSLAGGLTDTQYF.

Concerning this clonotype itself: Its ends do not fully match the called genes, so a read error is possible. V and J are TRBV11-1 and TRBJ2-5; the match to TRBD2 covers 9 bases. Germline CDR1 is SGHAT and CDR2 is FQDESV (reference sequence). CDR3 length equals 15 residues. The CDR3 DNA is TGTGCCAGCAGCATACCCAGCGGGGGGCAAGAGAGCCAGTACTTC. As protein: CASSIPSGGQESQYF.

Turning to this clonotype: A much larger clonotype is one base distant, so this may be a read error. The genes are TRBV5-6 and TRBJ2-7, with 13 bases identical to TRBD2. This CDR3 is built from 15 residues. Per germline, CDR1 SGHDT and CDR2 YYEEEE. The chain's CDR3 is CASSLGTSGVYDQYF. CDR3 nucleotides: TGTGCCAGCAGCCTGGGGACTAGCGGGGTCTACGATCAGTACTTC.

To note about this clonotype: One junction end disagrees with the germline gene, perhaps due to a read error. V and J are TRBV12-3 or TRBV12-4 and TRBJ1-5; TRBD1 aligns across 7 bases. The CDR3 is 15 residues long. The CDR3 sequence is CASSLGIGGNRPQLF. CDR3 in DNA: TGTGCCAGCAGTTTAGGGATAGGGGGCAATCGGCCCCAGCTTTTT.